Following are 10 T cell receptor beta chains from one sample sequenced in a study of CD8+ T cells in alopecia areata. Treatment of the sample: oral pan-JAK inhibitor, 5-10 mg twice daily. As the sequencing template, cDNA was produced by extracting RNA and reverse transcribing it. Sequencing used immunoSEQ multiplex PCR; TCRdb keeps in-frame clones, though not all of them. Among roughly 120,000 clones listed, 56% were seen once. Specimen: CD4+ T cells sorted from blood, collected at week 24, from a patient treated with tofacitinib. The receptors come from a human donor with alopecia areata.

This clone was found a few times. The gene calls are TRBV4-3 and TRBJ2-2, with D maybe TRBD2 (6 bases). CDR3 size: 16 residues. The germline CDR1 and CDR2 sequences are LGHNA and YSLEER. Trimming took 0 bases from V and 3 from J, leaving 11 bases between them. The CDR3 region is CASSQDRGGDTGELFF. The CDR3 DNA reads TGCGCCAGCAGCCAAGATCGTGGCGGGGACACCGGGGAGCTGTTTTTT.

The chain combines TRBV2 with TRBJ2-4, with D tentatively TRBD2 (6 bases). The CDR3 consists of 14 residues. Germline V lookup: CDR1 SNHLY, CDR2 FYNNEI. V was trimmed by 4 bases and J by 7 bases, leaving 14 bases between them. CDR3 nucleotides: TGTGCCAGCAGTGCCTTGACTGGGGGGAACATTCAGTACTTC. This sequence encodes CASSALTGGNIQYF.

The J gene is TRBJ1-2, the V gene TRBV12-5; 10 nucleotides align to TRBD1. The CDR3 is 13 residues long. The germline gives CDR1 LGHNT, CDR2 FRNRAP. The trim removed 6 bases at V and 8 bases at J, leaving 6 bases unmatched. CDR3 loop: CASGLTGGGGYTF. CDR3 sequence (DNA): TGTGCTAGTGGCCTGACAGGGGGCGGAGGCTACACCTTC.

This clone was observed a few times. The CDR3 loop reads CASSPLYWGSYNEQFF. CDR3 nucleotide sequence: TGTGCCAGCAGCCCACTCTATTGGGGCTCCTACAATGAGCAGTTCTTC. The chain recombines TRBV7-9 with TRBJ2-1; no clear D gene. V lost 5 bases to trimming and J lost 0 bases, with 14 bases between them. CDR1 and CDR2 from the germline V gene are SEHNR and FQNEAQ (reference sequence). The CDR3 covers 16 residues. The entire variable domain, with the rest obtained from reference TRBV7-9 and TRBJ2-1, is as follows: DTGVSQNPRHKITKRGQNVTFRCDPISEHNRLYWYRQTLGQGPEFLTYFQNEAQLEKSRLLSDRFSAERPKGSFSTLEIQRTEQGDSAMYLCASSPLYWGSYNEQFFGPGTRLTVL.

This clone appeared a few times. The V gene is TRBV2, the J gene TRBJ1-1, with D perhaps matching TRBD1 (6 bases). CDR3 length equals 14 residues. Germline CDR1 SNHLY, CDR2 FYNNEI. V gave up 5 bases and J gave up 0 bases, with 10 bases separating them. The CDR3 is CASSKQGVNTEAFF. For the CDR3, the DNA is TGTGCCAGCAGTAAACAGGGCGTGAACACTGAAGCTTTCTTT.

The V and J genes are TRBV29-1 and TRBJ2-1; D unclear. Germline V gene sequence: CDR1 SQVTM, CDR2 ANQGSEA. The CDR3 is made up of 12 amino acids. The V and J ends lost 5 bases and 4 bases respectively, with 9 bases between them. CDR3 bases: TGCAGCGTTATTTGGGGTTACAATGAGCAGTTCTTC. It yields the protein CSVIWGYNEQFF.

The chain carries TRBV5-6 and TRBJ2-6; D is ambiguous. CDR1 is SGHDT, CDR2 YYEEEE, per germline. V gave up 4 bases and J gave up 0 bases, with 17 bases separating them. This CDR3 has 18 amino acids. The CDR3 coding sequence is TGTGCCAGCAGCACCCCCCTCGGACGGCACTCTGGGGCCAACGTCCTGACTTTC. It specifies CASSTPLGRHSGANVLTF.

The chain has TRBV7-2 and TRBJ1-5; D not resolved. V was clipped by 1 base and J by 3 bases, with 7 bases between them. Per germline, CDR1 SGHTA and CDR2 FQGNSA. CDR3 length equals 14 residues. For the CDR3, the DNA is TGTGCCAGCAGCTTAGAGCTTTCCAATCAGCCCCAGCATTTT. Translating it yields CASSLELSNQPQHF.

The rearrangement links TRBV30 to TRBJ1-1; weak D call: TRBD1 (5 bases). Germline assignment: CDR1 GTSNPN and CDR2 SVGIG (reference sequence). The V gene lost 0 bases and the J gene lost 6 bases, with 14 bases spanning the gap. CDR3 size: 14 residues. This CDR3 is CAWSVLGGVPEAFF. The CDR3 nucleotides are TGTGCCTGGAGTGTACTGGGGGGGGTCCCTGAAGCTTTCTTT.

This clone was detected only a few times. The genes are TRBV5-1 and TRBJ2-3; D call uncertain. V was pared by 4 bases and J by 7 bases, with 10 bases between. The CDR3 length is 12 residues. Looked up from germline, CDR1 is SGHRS and CDR2 is YFSETQ. The CDR3 DNA is TGCGCCAGCAGCCCGGGCGGTTATACGCAGTATTTT. Residues: CASSPGGYTQYF.